This entry lists 18 T cell receptor beta chains sequenced from one sample in a study of blood T cells in healthy people across ages. The use of a sample-barcoded 5' primer and a J-beta primer mix characterized a second PCR of roughly 6 to 11 cycles. TCRdb independently ran MiXCR on the 5' RACE reads; one entry per CDR3 protein. The sample carries more than 900,000 distinct CDR3 sequences, about 23% recorded once. This sample was also put to use in a study of T cells of mothers and their children.

Sequencing was done on a sample of blood. These receptors were taken from a girl aged 2 to 10 in good health.

This chain uses TRBV29-1 with TRBJ2-5; D is unresolved. V lost 4 bases to trimming and J lost 5 bases, with 8 bases between them. This CDR3 spans 11 amino acids. CDR1 is SQVTM, CDR2 ANQGSEA, per germline. Written as DNA, the CDR3 is TGCAGCGTTGTGTTAGCTGAGACCCAGTACTTC. Translating gives CSVVLAETQYF.

In this sample, this clonotype turned up a few times. This chain uses TRBV4-2 with TRBJ1-2; D unclear. Trimming left V 0 bases short and J 6 bases short, with 11 bases between. This CDR3 spans 14 amino acids. Germline V gene sequence: CDR1 LGHNA, CDR2 YNFKEQ. CDR3 protein: CASSQDHLLDGYTF. DNA for the CDR3: TGTGCCAGCAGCCAAGATCATCTCCTCGATGGCTACACCTTC.

This clonotype has just a few counts. The genes are TRBV20-1 and TRBJ2-7, with D perhaps TRBD1 (6 bases). CDR3 size: 13 residues. V lost 5 bases, J lost 2 bases, and 13 bases lay in between. Germline V lookup: CDR1 DFQATT, CDR2 SNEGSKA (reference sequence). The CDR3 sequence is CSAGRQVTYEQYF. As DNA, the CDR3 is TGCAGTGCTGGGAGACAGGTGACCTACGAGCAGTACTTC.

The genes are TRBV5-1 and TRBJ1-2, with D possibly being TRBD1 (6 bases). The germline V gene encodes CDR1 SGHRS and CDR2 YFSETQ. The V and J ends lost 5 bases and 3 bases respectively, with 14 bases between them. This CDR3 is 14 amino acids long. CDR3 coding DNA: TGCGCCAGCAGATTAGACAGGTGGGACTATGGCTACACCTTC. Translating gives CASRLDRWDYGYTF.

This rearrangement joins TRBV7-6 to TRBJ2-1; D gene uncertain. Germline lookup yields CDR1 SGHVS and CDR2 FNYEAQ. The germline V and J ends were trimmed by 3 bases and 5 bases, with 11 bases remaining between them. This CDR3 region has 14 residues. In nucleotides, the CDR3 is TGTGCCAGCAGCTTTACTCAAGGCAACAATGAGCAGTTCTTC. Protein sequence: CASSFTQGNNEQFF.

This clonotype has ten or more counts. V and J are TRBV2 and TRBJ2-2; 8 bases match TRBD2. V lost 4 bases to trimming and J lost 1 base; unmatched junction nucleotides: 5. The CDR3 has 16 residues. The germline CDR1 and CDR2 sequences are SNHLY and FYNNEI. The CDR3 is CASSGVAGGNTGELFF. DNA for the CDR3: TGTGCCAGCAGTGGGGTGGCGGGGGGGAACACCGGGGAGCTGTTTTTT.

The chain joins TRBV7-2 to TRBJ1-2; the match to TRBD1 covers 8 bases. Germline V CDR1 and CDR2: SGHTA, FQGNSA. The CDR3 is made up of 12 amino acids. This chain's CDR3 is CGAGGASYGYTF. The CDR3 bases are TGTGGGGCAGGGGGCGCCTCCTATGGCTACACCTTC.

The rearrangement uses TRBV6-4 and TRBJ2-5; maybe TRBD2 (5 bases). The DNA end is more similar to TRBJ2-1, so the J call may be wrong. The length of the CDR3 is 12 residues. Looked up from germline, CDR1 is MRHNA and CDR2 is SNTAGT. Here the CDR3 DNA reads TGTGCCAGCAGTGATACGGGAAATGAGCAGTTCTTC. Protein sequence: CASSDTGNEQFF.

This clonotype was observed a few times. The chain joins TRBV7-8 to TRBJ2-1; D gene unclear. Germline-derived CDR1 and CDR2 are SGHVS and FQNEAQ. The CDR3 sequence is 12 residues long. The V end lost 2 bases, the J end lost 9 bases, and 8 bases lay between the germline ends. The CDR3 DNA sequence: TGTGCCAGCAGCTTATCCCGGGCTGAGCAGTTCTTC. Its translation: CASSLSRAEQFF. The variable domain in full, completed from reference TRBV7-8 and TRBJ2-1, reads GAGVSQSPRYKVAKRGQDVALRCDPISGHVSLFWYQQALGQGPEFLTYFQNEAQLDKSGLPSDRFFAERPEGSVSTLKIQRTQQEDSAVYLCASSLSRAEQFFGPGTRLTVL.

V is TRBV28 and J is TRBJ2-6, with no clear D. This CDR3 has 16 residues. V dropped 5 bases and J dropped 4 bases, with 15 bases sitting between them. Germline assignment: CDR1 MDHEN and CDR2 SYDVKM. In DNA, the CDR3 is TGTGCCAGCAGTACTCCGATACGGGCAGGGGCCAACGTCCTGACTTTC. Its translation is CASSTPIRAGANVLTF.

CDR3 region: CASSRWKGDTQYF. As DNA, the CDR3 is TGCGCCAGCAGCCGATGGAAGGGAGATACGCAGTATTTT. The J gene is TRBJ2-3, the V gene TRBV4-3; D is uncertain. V was trimmed by 4 bases and J by 5 bases, leaving 10 bases between them. This CDR3 is 13 amino acids long. CDR1 and CDR2 from the germline V gene are LGHNA and YSLEER.

There are a few counts of this clonotype. The chain joins TRBV6-1 to TRBJ2-1; 13 bases match TRBD2. J gave up 5 bases and V 7 bases, and 8 bases lay outside the gene matches. Germline loops: CDR1 MNHNS, CDR2 SASEGT. There are 16 residues in the CDR3. The CDR3 nucleotides read TGTGCCAGCATCCGGACTAGCGGGAGTTGGGACAATGAGCAGTTCTTC. This encodes CASIRTSGSWDNEQFF.

This clonotype was observed at least ten times. The rearrangement joins TRBV20-1 to TRBJ2-2, with D unclear. V was cut by 0 bases and J by 5 bases, with 16 bases left in between. This CDR3 region has 16 residues. Germline CDR1 is DFQATT and CDR2 is SNEGSKA (reference sequence). CDR3 residues: CSARDRVSGLTGELFF. Written as DNA, the CDR3 is TGCAGTGCTAGAGATAGGGTATCGGGCCTTACCGGGGAGCTGTTTTTT.

The V and J genes are TRBV12-3 or TRBV12-4 and TRBJ2-3; weak D call: TRBD2 (7 bases). This CDR3 spans 15 amino acids. V lost 2 bases to trimming and J lost 5 bases, with 14 bases between them. The CDR3 nucleotides are TGTGCCAGCAGTTTACTGAGGGGGGGGCAAGATACGCAGTATTTT. Its translation: CASSLLRGGQDTQYF.

This sequence joins TRBV12-3 or TRBV12-4 and TRBJ1-2; D gene uncertain. This CDR3 contains 15 residues. V was trimmed by 0 bases and J by 5 bases, leaving 13 bases between them. CDR3: CASSLAGHHLYGYTF. CDR3 sequence (DNA): TGTGCCAGCAGTTTAGCAGGCCACCACCTGTATGGCTACACCTTC.

The CDR3 coding sequence is TGCAGCGTTTTGGCTGGCCGGAGGGGACGGGAGCAAAAGACCCAGTACTTC. Amino acids: CSVLAGRRGREQKTQYF. The chain joins TRBV29-1 to TRBJ2-5; tentatively, D is TRBD2 (6 bases). The germline V and J ends were trimmed by 5 bases and 6 bases, with 28 bases remaining between them. From germline, CDR1 is SQVTM and CDR2 ANQGSEA. This CDR3 has 17 residues.

The chain has TRBV4-2 and TRBJ1-1; TRBD1 is a possible D gene (5 bases). Trimming stripped 1 base from V and 3 bases from J, with 18 bases between. The CDR3 contains 17 residues. Germline V gene data show CDR1 as LGHNA and CDR2 as YNFKEQ. In nucleotides, the CDR3 is TGTGCCAGCAGCCAAGTTAATGCGCGGGGCGCGGACACTGAAGCTTTCTTT. It codes for CASSQVNARGADTEAFF.

The chain uses TRBV7-9 and TRBJ2-1; D unresolved. From germline, CDR1 is SEHNR and CDR2 FQNEAQ (reference sequence). The CDR3 loop spans 16 amino acids. Trimming shortened V by 2 bases and J by 6 bases, and 17 bases separated the two germline ends. CDR3 in DNA: TGTGCCAGCAGCTTAATGTCGGGCGGACCAGGCAATGAGCAGTTCTTC. Translating gives CASSLMSGGPGNEQFF. Based on the CDR3 plus reference TRBV7-9 and TRBJ2-1, the full variable domain is DTGVSQNPRHKITKRGQNVTFRCDPISEHNRLYWYRQTLGQGPEFLTYFQNEAQLEKSRLLSDRFSAERPKGSFSTLEIQRTEQGDSAMYLCASSLMSGGPGNEQFFGPGTRLTVL.